This TCR beta chain was recorded in a study of vaccination and CD4 T cells after COVID-19. A note on this clonotype: As yet, its antigen is unknown.

Sequenced with the Oncomine TCR Beta short-read assay was DNA taken from cultured CD4+ T cells. TCRdb re-called the PCR reads through MiXCR, storing one row per CDR3 protein. The sample gives 13,000 to 15,000 distinct CDR3 sequences, approximately 40% of which show up once; under 11% is in the top ten. The germline gives CDR1 DFQATT, CDR2 SNEGSKA (reference sequence). CDR3 length: 12 residues. The V and J ends lost 4 bases and 3 bases respectively, with 9 bases between them. Treatment described: roughly 11-day PBMC culture with coronavirus spike peptide pools or control peptides (ViraFEST assay). This chain joins TRBV20-1 and TRBJ2-5; D is possibly TRBD1 (5 bases). Source material: CD4+ T cells from blood, cultured in vitro. The clonotype originates from a human donor who had recovered from COVID-19. Here the CDR3 reads CSAIEGEETQYF. CDR3 sequence (DNA): TGCAGTGCTATAGAAGGGGAAGAGACCCAGTACTTC.